These T cell receptor beta chains were read from a single sample in a study of OX40 agonist ivuxolimab in advanced cancers. The repertoire was sequenced with immunoSEQ multiplex PCR; TCRdb's copy has only in-frame clones and lacks some. The sample gives around 110,000 clones, about nine tenths of which show up once; approximately 0.52% is in the top ten. Sequenced here: CD4+ or CD8+ T cells sorted from blood, sampled in a trial of the OX40 agonist ivuxolimab. The receptors were sampled from an adult with an advanced solid tumor such as melanoma, head and neck, liver or kidney cancer. The CDR3 runs from the conserved cysteine through the conserved F or W. The D gene is left open where the match is weak. Only some rows state a clone size, as once, few, many or a class for expanded clones.

TGTGCCAGCGGACTTTCTCCCCGATCTAACGGAAACACCATATATTTT,CASGLSPRSNGNTIYF,-,TRBV7-8,-,TRBJ1-3
TGTGCCAGCTCCCCGGGACAGCTAAGCTCTGGAAACACCATATATTTT,CASSPGQLSSGNTIYF,TRBD1,TRBV18,-,TRBJ1-3
TGTGCCAGCAGTGGCGAGCGGGGGGGATTGAACACCGGGGAGCTGTTTTTT,CASSGERGGLNTGELFF,TRBD2,TRBV2,-,TRBJ2-2
TGCAGCGTTTCGGACAGCCAAGAGACCCAGTACTTC,CSVSDSQETQYF,-,TRBV29-1,-,TRBJ2-5
TGCGCCAGCAGCCAAGATTCAGGTTTTAATTCACCCCTCCACTTT,CASSQDSGFNSPLHF,-,TRBV4-3,-,TRBJ1-6
TGCGCCAGCAGCCAAGAGGGGTTCGCCTACGAGCAGTACTTC,CASSQEGFAYEQYF,-,TRBV4-1,-,TRBJ2-7
TGTGCCAGCACCCTGGGGGGACTAGCTTCCAATGAGCAGTTCTTC,CASTLGGLASNEQFF,TRBD2,TRBV28,-,TRBJ2-1
TGTGCCAGCAGCTTAGGGGGGGAGATTTCGAATGAAAAACTGTTTTTT,CASSLGGEISNEKLFF,-,TRBV7-9,-,TRBJ1-4
TGTGCCAGCGCCGGGTTTTCCGATCAGCCCCAGCATTTT,CASAGFSDQPQHF,-,TRBV5-8,-,TRBJ1-5
TGTGCCTGGTCGGGAGCCCAAATAATAAATGAGCAGTTCTTC,CAWSGAQIINEQFF,-,TRBV30,-,TRBJ2-1
TGTGCCAGCAGTGCCGCTCCCATTTCTCAGGGTGACTTGAGTCAGCCCCAGCATTTT,CASSAAPISQGDLSQPQHF,-,TRBV6-1,-,TRBJ1-5
TGTGCCAGCAGCCTCATACACAATGAGCAGTTCTTC,CASSLIHNEQFF,-,TRBV28,-,TRBJ2-1
TGCGCCAGCAGCTTGAGTCAGGAGACCTCGAATGAAAAACTGTTTTTT,CASSLSQETSNEKLFF,-,TRBV5-1,once,TRBJ1-4
TGTGCCAGCAGCTCTAGCGGGGGGTGGGACGGGGAGCTGTTTTTT,CASSSSGGWDGELFF,TRBD2,TRBV7-2,-,TRBJ2-2
TGTGCCAGCAGCCCCGGACTAGCGGGGGAGCAGTTCTTC,CASSPGLAGEQFF,TRBD2,TRBV9,once,TRBJ2-1
TGTGCCAGCAGTTCCCAGACAGGGAGGGATCAGCCCCAGCATTTT,CASSSQTGRDQPQHF,TRBD1,TRBV6-5,-,TRBJ1-5
TGTGCCACCAGCAGAGCCGGGACAGGGATTTTAACCGGGGAGCTGTTTTTT,CATSRAGTGILTGELFF,TRBD1,TRBV15,-,TRBJ2-2
TGTGCCAGTAGCAATCAGGCTTCGGGGACCCAGTACTTC,CASSNQASGTQYF,-,TRBV19,once,TRBJ2-5
TGTGCCAGCAGTTCGCCGATTCCCTATGGCTACACCTTC,CASSSPIPYGYTF,-,TRBV28,-,TRBJ1-2
TGTGCCAGCAGCGCCGACGGGGGATCGTACCTAATTGAGAATGGCTACACCTTC,CASSADGGSYLIENGYTF,-,TRBV7-2,-,TRBJ1-2
TGTGCCAGCAGTGATGGGGGGGTCCTAGGGCAGTACTTC,CASSDGGVLGQYF,TRBD2,TRBV2,-,TRBJ2-7
TGTGCCAGCAGCGAAACAGGGTACGACTATGGCTACACCTTC,CASSETGYDYGYTF,-,TRBV7-8,-,TRBJ1-2
TGTGCCAGCAGTGGGGGACCCAATCAGCCCCAGCATTTT,CASSGGPNQPQHF,-,TRBV28,few,TRBJ1-5
TGTGCCAGTAGTAGGACAGGTGTCTATAGCAATCAGCCCCAGCATTTT,CASSRTGVYSNQPQHF,TRBD1,TRBV19,few,TRBJ1-5
TGTGCCAGCAGTGGTGGGCGGTCCGGGGCCTATCAGCCCCAGCATTTT,CASSGGRSGAYQPQHF,-,TRBV25-1,once,TRBJ1-5
TGTGCCAGCTCCACTACAGGAGACGGCCCAAGGTCAGAGACCCAGTACTTC,CASSTTGDGPRSETQYF,-,TRBV28,once,TRBJ2-5